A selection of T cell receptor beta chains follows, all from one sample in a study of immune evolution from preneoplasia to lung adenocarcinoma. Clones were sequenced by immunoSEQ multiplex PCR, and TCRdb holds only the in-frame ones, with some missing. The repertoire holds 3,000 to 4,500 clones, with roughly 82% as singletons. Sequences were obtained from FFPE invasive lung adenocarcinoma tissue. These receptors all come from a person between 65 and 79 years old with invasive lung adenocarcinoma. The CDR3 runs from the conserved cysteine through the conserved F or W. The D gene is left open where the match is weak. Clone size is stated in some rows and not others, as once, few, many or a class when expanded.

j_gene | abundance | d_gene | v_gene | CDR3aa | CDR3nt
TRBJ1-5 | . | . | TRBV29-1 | CSATDREGGPQHF | TGCAGCGCTACGGACCGAGAGGGAGGGCCCCAGCATTTT
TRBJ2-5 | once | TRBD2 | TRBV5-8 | CASSAETSFRETQYF | TGTGCCAGCAGCGCTGAGACTAGCTTCCGAGAGACCCAGTACTTC
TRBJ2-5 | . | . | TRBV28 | CASNVGRETQYF | TGTGCCAGCAACGTGGGGAGAGAGACCCAGTACTTC
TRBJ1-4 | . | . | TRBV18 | CASSPPVLNEKLFF | TGTGCCAGCTCACCACCGGTCCTTAATGAAAAACTGTTTTTT
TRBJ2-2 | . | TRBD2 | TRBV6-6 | CASSYGGSGAGELFF | TGTGCCAGCAGTTACGGCGGGAGTGGGGCCGGGGAGCTGTTTTTT
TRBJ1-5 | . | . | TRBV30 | CAWSTRDKNQPQHF | TGTGCCTGGAGTACCCGGGACAAAAATCAGCCCCAGCATTTT
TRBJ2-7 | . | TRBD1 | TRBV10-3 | CAIRGQGYEQYF | TGTGCCATCAGGGGACAGGGCTACGAGCAGTACTTC
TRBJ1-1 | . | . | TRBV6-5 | CASGQNTEAFF | TGTGCCAGCGGCCAGAACACTGAAGCTTTCTTT
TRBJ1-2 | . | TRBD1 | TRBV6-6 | CASIEIGQGGYGYTF | TGTGCCAGCATCGAGATCGGACAGGGCGGCTATGGCTACACCTTC
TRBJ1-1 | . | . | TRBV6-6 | CASSQPSTEAFF | TGTGCCAGCAGTCAGCCTAGTACTGAAGCTTTCTTT
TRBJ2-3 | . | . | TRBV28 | CASSLSPGSADTQYF | TGTGCCAGCAGTTTAAGCCCAGGCTCCGCAGATACGCAGTATTTT
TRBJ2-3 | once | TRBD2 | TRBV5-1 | CASSLEATGGADTQYF | TGCGCCAGCAGCTTGGAGGCGACGGGAGGTGCAGATACGCAGTATTTT
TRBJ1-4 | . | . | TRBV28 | CASSPSFLPRATNEKLFF | TGTGCCAGCAGTCCGAGTTTCCTCCCTCGGGCGACTAATGAAAAACTGTTTTTT
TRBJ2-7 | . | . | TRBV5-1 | CASSLPVRGAEQYF | TGCGCCAGCAGCTTGCCTGTCAGGGGGGCCGAGCAGTACTTC
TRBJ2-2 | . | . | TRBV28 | CASSLGVRRTGELFF | TGTGCCAGCAGTTTAGGGGTTAGGAGGACCGGGGAGCTGTTTTTT
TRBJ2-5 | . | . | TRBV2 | CASSETGGRGETQYF | TGTGCCAGCAGTGAAACCGGGGGCCGGGGGGAGACCCAGTACTTC
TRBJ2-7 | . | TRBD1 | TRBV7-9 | CASSFGQAQSYEQYF | TGTGCCAGCAGCTTCGGACAGGCGCAATCCTACGAGCAGTACTTC
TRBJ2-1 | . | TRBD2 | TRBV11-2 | CASSLGGTSLGNEQFF | TGTGCCAGCAGCTTAGGGGGGACTAGCTTAGGGAATGAGCAGTTCTTC
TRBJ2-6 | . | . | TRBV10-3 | CAIRQVSGANVLTF | TGTGCCATTAGACAGGTCTCTGGGGCCAACGTCCTGACTTTC
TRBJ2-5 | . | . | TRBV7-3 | CASSLDSNQETQYF | TGTGCCAGCAGCTTGGACAGTAATCAAGAGACCCAGTACTTC
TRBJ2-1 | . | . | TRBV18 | CASRSYNEQFF | TGTGCCAGTCGATCCTACAATGAGCAGTTCTTC
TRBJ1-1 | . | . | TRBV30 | CAWSVQSDTEAFF | TGTGCCTGGAGTGTACAAAGTGACACTGAAGCTTTCTTT
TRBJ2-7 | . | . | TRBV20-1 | CSASWYEQYF | TGCAGTGCTAGTTGGTACGAGCAGTACTTC
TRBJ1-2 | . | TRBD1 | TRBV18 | CASSPGQGGYGYTF | TGTGCCAGCTCACCGGGACAGGGCGGCTATGGCTACACCTTC
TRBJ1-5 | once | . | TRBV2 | CASGQSLNQPQHF | TGTGCCAGCGGACAGTCCCTTAATCAGCCCCAGCATTTT
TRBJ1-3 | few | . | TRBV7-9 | CASSPPVTTGNTIYF | TGTGCCAGCAGCCCCCCCGTAACAACTGGAAACACCATATATTTT